These T cell receptor beta chains were read from a single sample in a study of blood T cells in healthy people across ages. TCRdb passed the 5' RACE reads through MiXCR, listing each CDR3 protein once. Among fewer than 900,000 distinct CDR3 sequences listed, about 36% were seen once. The sample comprised blood. The source of these receptors is a man between 18 and 29 years old in good health. Each CDR3 is given with its conserved first and last residue. A D gene is named only where the DNA matches it firmly. Part of the rows lack a size; the others show once, few, many or a class for expanded clones.

TRBD2	TRBV7-2	NA	TRBJ2-5	TGTGCCAGCAGCGTTAGCGGGGGGGCGGAAGAGACCCAGTACTTC	CASSVSGGAEETQYF
NA	TRBV6-2/TRBV6-3	few	TRBJ2-1	TGTGCCGGCCGGGAAAATGGAGGGAATGAGCAGTTCTTC	CAGRENGGNEQFF
NA	TRBV12-3/TRBV12-4	few	TRBJ2-7	TGTGCCAGCAGAAAAGTACAAAGCTCCTACAATGAGCAGTACTTC	CASRKVQSSYNEQYF
NA	TRBV9	NA	TRBJ1-4	TGTGCCAGCAGCCCACCACAGGGTCAAGATGAAAAACTGTTTTTT	CASSPPQGQDEKLFF
TRBD1	TRBV20-1	few	TRBJ2-2	TGCAGTGCTAGCCCTGGGACAGGGGACACCGGGGAGCTGTTTTTT	CSASPGTGDTGELFF
NA	TRBV5-6	once	TRBJ2-7	TGTGCCAGCAGCCGTCAAAGGACACCCTACGAGCAGTACTTC	CASSRQRTPYEQYF
TRBD1	TRBV3-1	once	TRBJ1-6	TGTGCCAGCAGCCAACGGGGGACAGGAAGGTTAAATTCACCCCTCCACTTT	CASSQRGTGRLNSPLHF
NA	TRBV29-1	NA	TRBJ1-2	TGCAGCGGCGGGACCGTGGGTGGCTACACCTTC	CSGGTVGGYTF
TRBD1	TRBV5-1	many	TRBJ2-5	TGCGCCAGCAGCCTCCACAGGGGTGAGACCCAGTACTTC	CASSLHRGETQYF
NA	TRBV2	NA	TRBJ1-3	TGTGCCGGCCACAGTTTGAACACCATATATTTT	CAGHSLNTIYF